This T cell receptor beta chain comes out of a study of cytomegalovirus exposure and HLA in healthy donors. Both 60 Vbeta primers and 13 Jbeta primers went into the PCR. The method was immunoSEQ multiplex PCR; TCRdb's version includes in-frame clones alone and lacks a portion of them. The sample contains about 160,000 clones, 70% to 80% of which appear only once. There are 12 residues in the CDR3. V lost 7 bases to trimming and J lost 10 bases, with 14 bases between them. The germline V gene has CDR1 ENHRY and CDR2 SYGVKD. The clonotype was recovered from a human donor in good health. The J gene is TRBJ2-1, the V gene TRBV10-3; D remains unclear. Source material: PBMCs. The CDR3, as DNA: TGTGCCATCAAGGAGTCAATGAGCGAGCAGTTCTTC. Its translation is CAIKESMSEQFF.